This is a list of T cell receptor beta chains from one sample in a study of blood T cells in healthy people across ages. TCRdb used MiXCR to reprocess the 5' RACE reads, holding one entry per CDR3 protein. The profile covers roughly 1.6 million distinct CDR3 sequences, with 34% appearing a single time and about 11% taken by the ten largest. Sequenced input: blood. These receptors were obtained from a woman aged 25 to 39 in good health. Each CDR3 is given with its conserved first and last residue. The order of the fields is V gene, D gene, clone size, CDR3 length, J gene, CDR3 DNA, CDR3 protein. A D gene is named only where the DNA matches it firmly. Part of the rows lack a size; the others show once, few, many or a class for expanded clones.

TRBV3-1,TRBD2,few,13,TRBJ2-4,TGTGCCAGCAGCCAACGCGGGAGGGACATTCAGTACTTC,CASSQRGRDIQYF
TRBV11-1,NA,few,13,TRBJ2-1,TGTGCCAGCAGCTCGTTACAGGTCAATGAGCAGTTCTTC,CASSSLQVNEQFF
TRBV15,NA,NA,16,TRBJ1-2,TGTGCCACCAGCTCTGGGGCGGGGGAAAGTCTAAATGGCTACACCTTC,CATSSGAGESLNGYTF
TRBV27,TRBD1,NA,12,TRBJ2-1,TGTGCCAGCAGTCTAGACAGGGGGCTAGAGTTCTTC,CASSLDRGLEFF
TRBV9,NA,few,14,TRBJ2-3,TGTGCCAGCGCCCTCTTGGGTACCGCGGATACGCAGTATTTT,CASALLGTADTQYF
TRBV2,NA,NA,17,TRBJ2-5,TGTGCCAGCAGTCCAGACCCCCGTGAGAGGTTCCAAGAGACCCAGTACTTC,CASSPDPRERFQETQYF
TRBV10-1,NA,NA,16,TRBJ2-7,TGCGCCAGCAGTGAGTCGAAGGGCACCCTCTCCTACGAGCAGTACTTC,CASSESKGTLSYEQYF
TRBV3-1,NA,NA,14,TRBJ2-3,TGTGCCAGCAGCACTCGATCCGTCCAATATACGCAGTATTTT,CASSTRSVQYTQYF
TRBV3-1,NA,many,15,TRBJ2-5,TGTGCCAGCAGCCAAGATTCCGGCTGGCAAGAGACCCAGTACTTC,CASSQDSGWQETQYF
TRBV12-3/TRBV12-4,NA,NA,15,TRBJ1-4,TGTGCCAGCAGTCCGCAGGGAGTCTATGATGAAAAACTGTTTTTT,CASSPQGVYDEKLFF
TRBV10-3,NA,NA,15,TRBJ2-3,TGTGCCATCAGTGAGGAGAACGGCCGCACAGATACGCAGTATTTT,CAISEENGRTDTQYF
TRBV7-2,NA,few,18,TRBJ2-4,TGTGCCAGCACCCAGCCCCGGGGGGAGGGGGGGTCCAAAAACATTCAGTACTTC,CASTQPRGEGGSKNIQYF
TRBV20-1,NA,once,17,TRBJ2-1,TGCAGTGCCATGACCGATCGGGCGTTCTCTTCCTACAATGAGCAGTTCTTC,CSAMTDRAFSSYNEQFF
TRBV4-2,NA,NA,12,TRBJ1-4,TGTGCCAGCAGCCAAGTTAATGAAAAACTGTTTTTT,CASSQVNEKLFF
TRBV3-1,NA,many,14,TRBJ1-1,TGTGCCAGCAGCCAAGGGACAGCGAACACTGAAGCTTTCTTT,CASSQGTANTEAFF
TRBV20-1,NA,few,16,TRBJ2-5,TGCAGTGCTAGAGAGCGCCCGACAGCCTTACAAGAGACCCAGTACTTC,CSARERPTALQETQYF
TRBV2,NA,few,13,TRBJ2-5,TGTGCCAGCAGTACTTTGACCCAAGAGACCCAGTACTTC,CASSTLTQETQYF
TRBV6-5,NA,NA,13,TRBJ2-1,TGTGCCAGCACTCGAAAAGGGGGGGGTGAGCAGTTCTTC,CASTRKGGGEQFF
TRBV5-1,TRBD2,NA,15,TRBJ2-3,TGCGCCAGCAGCTTACTAGCGGACTACACAGATACGCAGTATTTT,CASSLLADYTDTQYF
TRBV20-1,TRBD2,NA,17,TRBJ2-1,TGCAGTGCTAAAGGGAGCGGGAGGGAGAGCTCCTACAATGAGCAGTTCTTC,CSAKGSGRESSYNEQFF
TRBV5-1,TRBD1,few,15,TRBJ2-5,TGCGCCAGCAGCTCCGGACAGGTAGCACAAGAGACCCAGTACTTC,CASSSGQVAQETQYF
TRBV11-2,NA,few,14,TRBJ2-7,TGTGCCAGCAGCCTCCGCGTGGCGGGCTACGAGCAGTACTTC,CASSLRVAGYEQYF
TRBV20-1,TRBD2,NA,14,TRBJ2-7,TGCAGTGCTAGCCCGACTAGCGGGACCTACGAGCAGTACTTC,CSASPTSGTYEQYF
TRBV9,TRBD1,NA,15,TRBJ1-2,TGTGCCAGCAGCGTAGGGGGACAGAGTACCGATGGCTACACCTTC,CASSVGGQSTDGYTF
TRBV20-1,NA,few,15,TRBJ2-3,TGCAGTGCTAGTTTCGCGGGGCGTTACACAGATACGCAGTATTTT,CSASFAGRYTDTQYF
TRBV5-1,TRBD1,many,14,TRBJ1-4,TGTGCCAGCAGTCTAGGACAGGGGGACGAAAAACTGTTTTTT,CASSLGQGDEKLFF
TRBV7-8,TRBD2,few,16,TRBJ2-2,TGTGCCAGCAGCTTATGGACTAGCGGGGTAGCCGGGGAGCTGTTTTTT,CASSLWTSGVAGELFF
TRBV20-1,NA,NA,13,TRBJ1-2,TGCAGTGCTCGGGACGGCCCTAACTATGGCTACACCTTC,CSARDGPNYGYTF
TRBV7-2,NA,NA,14,TRBJ2-1,TGTGCCAGCAGCTTAGGGGGTAGTAAGTATGAGCAGTTCTTC,CASSLGGSKYEQFF
TRBV7-9,TRBD1,NA,14,TRBJ1-1,TGTGCCAGCAGCTTAGGACAGGGGTTGGCTGAAGCTTTCTTT,CASSLGQGLAEAFF
TRBV20-1,TRBD1,NA,13,TRBJ2-1,TGCAGGGGAAGGGGGCGAACCGTCGATGAGCAGTTCTTC,CRGRGRTVDEQFF
TRBV29-1,NA,NA,14,TRBJ2-1,TGCAGCGTTGAAGATAGGACTAGGGGGAATGAGCAGTTCTTC,CSVEDRTRGNEQFF
TRBV2,NA,NA,14,TRBJ2-1,TGTGCCAGCAGTGAGAGGACATTACCCAATGAGCAGTTCTTC,CASSERTLPNEQFF
TRBV9,TRBD1,NA,16,TRBJ1-2,TGTGCCAGCAGCGCAGAGGGGGCCCCCATTGACTATGGCTACACCTTC,CASSAEGAPIDYGYTF
TRBV9,NA,many,12,TRBJ2-3,TGTGCCAGCAGCGTTTCTGGGGATACGCAGTATTTT,CASSVSGDTQYF
TRBV20-1,TRBD2,NA,14,TRBJ2-3,TGCAGTGCTAGACTGGCGGGGGACGCAGATACGCAGTATTTT,CSARLAGDADTQYF
TRBV7-9,NA,NA,12,TRBJ2-3,TGTACCAGCAGCTCCTTAGCGGAAACGCAGTATTTT,CTSSSLAETQYF
TRBV25-1,TRBD1,NA,15,TRBJ1-2,TGTGCCAGCAGTGACCTGACAGGGTCTAACTATGGCTACACCTTC,CASSDLTGSNYGYTF
TRBV20-1,TRBD2,few,18,TRBJ2-7,TGCAGTGCTAGAGACCTCTTACTCGGGGAGGGGATATCCTACGAGCAGTACTTC,CSARDLLLGEGISYEQYF
TRBV13,NA,few,21,TRBJ1-1,TGTGCCAGCAGCCATGGGTGGGGGGAGGCAGGCGCCGTGAAAATGAACACTGAAGCTTTCTTT,CASSHGWGEAGAVKMNTEAFF
TRBV6-5,NA,NA,13,TRBJ1-2,TGTGCCAGCAGTTACAACGGGGGTGGCGGCTACACCTTC,CASSYNGGGGYTF
TRBV10-3,TRBD1,NA,15,TRBJ1-2,TGTGCCATCAGCGGGACAGGGGGGACTAACTATGGCTACACCTTC,CAISGTGGTNYGYTF